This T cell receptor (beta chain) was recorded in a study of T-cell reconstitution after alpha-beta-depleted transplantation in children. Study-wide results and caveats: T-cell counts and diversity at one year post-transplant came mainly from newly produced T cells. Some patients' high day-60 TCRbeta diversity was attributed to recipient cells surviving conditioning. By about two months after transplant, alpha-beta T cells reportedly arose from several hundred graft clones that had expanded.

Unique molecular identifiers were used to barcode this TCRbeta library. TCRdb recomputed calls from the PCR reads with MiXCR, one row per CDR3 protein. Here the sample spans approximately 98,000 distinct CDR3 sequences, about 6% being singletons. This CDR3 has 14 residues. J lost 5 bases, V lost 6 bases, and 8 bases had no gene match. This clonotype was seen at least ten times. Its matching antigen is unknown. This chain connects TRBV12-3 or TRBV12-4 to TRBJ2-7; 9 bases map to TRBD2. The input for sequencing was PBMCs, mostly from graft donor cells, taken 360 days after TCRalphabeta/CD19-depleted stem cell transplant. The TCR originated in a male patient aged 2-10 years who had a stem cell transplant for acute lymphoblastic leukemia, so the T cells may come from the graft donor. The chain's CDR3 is CASRSSGRPHEQYF. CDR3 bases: TGTGCCAGCAGATCGAGCGGGAGGCCTCACGAGCAGTACTTC.